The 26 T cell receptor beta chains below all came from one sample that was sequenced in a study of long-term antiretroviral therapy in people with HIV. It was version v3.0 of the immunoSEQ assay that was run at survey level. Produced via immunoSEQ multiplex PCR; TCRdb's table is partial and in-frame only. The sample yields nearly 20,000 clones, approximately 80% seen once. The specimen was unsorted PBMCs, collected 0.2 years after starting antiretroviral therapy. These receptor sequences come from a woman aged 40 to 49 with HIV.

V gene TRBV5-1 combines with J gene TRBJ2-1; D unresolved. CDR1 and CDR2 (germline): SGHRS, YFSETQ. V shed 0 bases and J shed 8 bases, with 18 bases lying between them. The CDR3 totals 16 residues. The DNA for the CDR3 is TGCGCCAGCAGCTTGGTAACCGGTCGGCCATCGGATGAGCAGTTCTTC. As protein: CASSLVTGRPSDEQFF.

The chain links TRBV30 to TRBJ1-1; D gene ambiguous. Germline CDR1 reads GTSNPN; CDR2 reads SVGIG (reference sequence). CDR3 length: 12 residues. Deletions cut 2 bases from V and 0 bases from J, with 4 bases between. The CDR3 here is CAWSFMNTEAFF. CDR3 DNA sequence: TGTGCCTGGAGTTTCATGAACACTGAAGCTTTCTTT.

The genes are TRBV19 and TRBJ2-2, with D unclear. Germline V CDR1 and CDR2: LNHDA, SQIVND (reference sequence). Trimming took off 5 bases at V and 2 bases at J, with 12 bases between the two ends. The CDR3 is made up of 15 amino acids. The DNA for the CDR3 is TGTGCCAGTAGTCCCCAGGTCTTAAACACCGGGGAGCTGTTTTTT. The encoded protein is CASSPQVLNTGELFF.

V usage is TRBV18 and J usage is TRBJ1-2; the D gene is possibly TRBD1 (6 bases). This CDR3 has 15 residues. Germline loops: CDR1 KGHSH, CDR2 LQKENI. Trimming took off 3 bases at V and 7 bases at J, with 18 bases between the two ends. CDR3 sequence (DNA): TGTGCCAGCTCACCCGAGAGGCGGGGGGCCCCTGGCTACACCTTC. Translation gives CASSPERRGAPGYTF. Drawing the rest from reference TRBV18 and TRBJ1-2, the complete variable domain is NAGVMQNPRHLVRRRGQEARLRCSPMKGHSHVYWYRQLPEEGLKFMVYLQKENIIDESGMPKERFSAEFPKEGPSILRIQQVVRGDSAAYFCASSPERRGAPGYTFGSGTRLTVV.

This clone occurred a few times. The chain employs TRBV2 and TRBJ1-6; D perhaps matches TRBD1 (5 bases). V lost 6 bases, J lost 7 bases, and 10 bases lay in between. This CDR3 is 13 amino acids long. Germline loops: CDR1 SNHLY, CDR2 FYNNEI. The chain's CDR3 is CASSGTENSPLHF. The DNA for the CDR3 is TGTGCCAGCAGCGGGACGGAAAATTCACCCCTCCACTTT.

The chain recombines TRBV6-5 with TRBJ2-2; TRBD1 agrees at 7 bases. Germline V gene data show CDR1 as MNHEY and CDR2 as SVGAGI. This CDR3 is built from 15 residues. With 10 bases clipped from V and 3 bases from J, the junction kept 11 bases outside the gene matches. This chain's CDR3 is CATHLDRADTGELFF. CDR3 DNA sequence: TGTGCCACCCACCTTGACAGGGCCGACACCGGGGAGCTGTTTTTT.

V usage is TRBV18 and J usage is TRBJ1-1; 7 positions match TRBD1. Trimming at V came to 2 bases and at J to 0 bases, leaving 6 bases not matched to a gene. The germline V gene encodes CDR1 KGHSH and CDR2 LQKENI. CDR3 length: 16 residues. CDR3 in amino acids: CASSPDDRVLNTEAFF. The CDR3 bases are TGTGCCAGCTCACCAGACGACAGGGTATTGAACACTGAAGCTTTCTTT.

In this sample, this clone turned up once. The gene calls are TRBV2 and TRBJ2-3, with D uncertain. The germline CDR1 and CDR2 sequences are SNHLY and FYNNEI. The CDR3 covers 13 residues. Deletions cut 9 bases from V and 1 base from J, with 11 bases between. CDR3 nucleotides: TGTGCCAGTATCTGGGGTCGCACAGATACGCAGTATTTT. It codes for CASIWGRTDTQYF. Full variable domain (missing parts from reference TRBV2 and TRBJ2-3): EPEVTQTPSHQVTQMGQEVILRCVPISNHLYFYWYRQILGQKVEFLVSFYNNEISEKSEIFDDQFSVERPDGSNFTLKIRSTKLEDSAMYFCASIWGRTDTQYFGPGTRLTVL.

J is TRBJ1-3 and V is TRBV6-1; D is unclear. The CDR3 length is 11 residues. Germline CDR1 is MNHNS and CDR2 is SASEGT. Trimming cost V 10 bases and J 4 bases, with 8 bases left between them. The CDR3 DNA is TGTGCCAACGGACGGGGAAACACCATATATTTT. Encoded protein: CANGRGNTIYF.

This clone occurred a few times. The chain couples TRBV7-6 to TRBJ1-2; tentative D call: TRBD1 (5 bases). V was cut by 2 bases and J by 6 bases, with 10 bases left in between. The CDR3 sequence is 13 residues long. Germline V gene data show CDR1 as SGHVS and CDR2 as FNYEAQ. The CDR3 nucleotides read TGTGCCAGCAGCTTAAAATGGGGGGATGGCTACACCTTC. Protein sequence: CASSLKWGDGYTF.

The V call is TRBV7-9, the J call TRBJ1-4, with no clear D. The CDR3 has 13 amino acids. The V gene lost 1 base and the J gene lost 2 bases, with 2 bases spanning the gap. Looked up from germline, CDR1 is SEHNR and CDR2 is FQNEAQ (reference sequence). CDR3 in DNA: TGTGCCAGCAGCTTAGGGACTAATGAAAAACTGTTTTTT. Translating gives CASSLGTNEKLFF.

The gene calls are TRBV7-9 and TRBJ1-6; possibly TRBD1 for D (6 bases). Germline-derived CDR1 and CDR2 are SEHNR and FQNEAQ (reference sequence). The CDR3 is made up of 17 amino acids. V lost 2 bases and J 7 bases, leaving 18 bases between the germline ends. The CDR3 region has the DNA TGTGCCAGCAGCTTACCCGATGGACAGAGGTACAATTCACCCCTCCACTTT. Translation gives CASSLPDGQRYNSPLHF.

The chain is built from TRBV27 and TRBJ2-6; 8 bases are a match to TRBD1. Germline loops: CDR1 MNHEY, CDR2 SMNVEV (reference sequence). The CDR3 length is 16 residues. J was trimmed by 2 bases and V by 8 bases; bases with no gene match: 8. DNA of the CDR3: TGTGCCAGCCACCCGTCAGGGGGCACTGGGGCCAACGTCCTGACTTTC. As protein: CASHPSGGTGANVLTF.

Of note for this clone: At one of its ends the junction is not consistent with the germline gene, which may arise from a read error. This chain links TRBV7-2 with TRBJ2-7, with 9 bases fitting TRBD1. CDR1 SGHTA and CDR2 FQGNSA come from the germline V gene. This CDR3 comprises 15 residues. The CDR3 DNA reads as TGTGCCAGCAGTTTAGCAGGGACAGGGTTGTACGAGCAGTACTTC. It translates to CASSLAGTGLYEQYF.

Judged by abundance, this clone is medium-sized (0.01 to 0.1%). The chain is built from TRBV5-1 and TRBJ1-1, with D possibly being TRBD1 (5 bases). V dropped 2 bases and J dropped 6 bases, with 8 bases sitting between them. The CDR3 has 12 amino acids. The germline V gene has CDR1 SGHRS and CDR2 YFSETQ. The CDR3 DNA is TGCGCCAGCAGCTTCGGGGCCGCTGAAGCTTTCTTT. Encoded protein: CASSFGAAEAFF.

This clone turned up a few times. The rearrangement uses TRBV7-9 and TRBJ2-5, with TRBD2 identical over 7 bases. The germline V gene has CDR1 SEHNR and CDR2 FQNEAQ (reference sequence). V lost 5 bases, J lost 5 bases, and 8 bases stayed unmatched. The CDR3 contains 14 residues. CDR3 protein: CASSPGGGWETQYF. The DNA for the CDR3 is TGTGCCAGCAGCCCTGGGGGGGGTTGGGAGACCCAGTACTTC.

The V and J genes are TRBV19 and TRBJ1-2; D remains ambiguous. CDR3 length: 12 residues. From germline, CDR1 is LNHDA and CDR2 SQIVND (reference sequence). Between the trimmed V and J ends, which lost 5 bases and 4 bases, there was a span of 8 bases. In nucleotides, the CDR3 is TGTGCCAGTAGTCCGCACCTCTATGGCTACACCTTC. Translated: CASSPHLYGYTF.

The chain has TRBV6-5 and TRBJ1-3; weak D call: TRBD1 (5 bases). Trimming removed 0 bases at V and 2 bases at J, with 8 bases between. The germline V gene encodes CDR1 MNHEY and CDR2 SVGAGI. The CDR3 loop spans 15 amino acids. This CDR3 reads CASSYSGTAGNTIYF. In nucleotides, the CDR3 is TGTGCCAGCAGTTACTCCGGGACCGCTGGAAACACCATATATTTT.

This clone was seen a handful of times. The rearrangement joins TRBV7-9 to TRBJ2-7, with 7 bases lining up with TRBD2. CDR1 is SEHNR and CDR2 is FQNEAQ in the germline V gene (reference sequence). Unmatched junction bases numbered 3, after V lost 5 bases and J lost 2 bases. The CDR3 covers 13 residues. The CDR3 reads CASSGAGPYEQYF. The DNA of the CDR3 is TGTGCCAGCAGCGGAGCGGGACCCTACGAGCAGTACTTC. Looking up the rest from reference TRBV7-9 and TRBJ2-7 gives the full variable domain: DTGVSQNPRHKITKRGQNVTFRCDPISEHNRLYWYRQTLGQGPEFLTYFQNEAQLEKSRLLSDRFSAERPKGSFSTLEIQRTEQGDSAMYLCASSGAGPYEQYFGPGTRLTVT.

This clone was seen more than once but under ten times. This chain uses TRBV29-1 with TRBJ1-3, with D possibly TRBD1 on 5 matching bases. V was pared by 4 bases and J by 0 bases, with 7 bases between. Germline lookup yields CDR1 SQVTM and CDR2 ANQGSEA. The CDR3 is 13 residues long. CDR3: CSVVGVSGNTIYF. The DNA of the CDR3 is TGCAGCGTTGTAGGGGTCTCTGGAAACACCATATATTTT.

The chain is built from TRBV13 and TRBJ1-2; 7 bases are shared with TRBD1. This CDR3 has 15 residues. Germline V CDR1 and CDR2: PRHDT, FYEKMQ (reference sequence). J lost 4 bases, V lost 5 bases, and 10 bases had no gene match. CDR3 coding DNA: TGTGCCAGCAGCCCTAGACAGGGTCTGGGCTATGGCTACACCTTC. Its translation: CASSPRQGLGYGYTF.

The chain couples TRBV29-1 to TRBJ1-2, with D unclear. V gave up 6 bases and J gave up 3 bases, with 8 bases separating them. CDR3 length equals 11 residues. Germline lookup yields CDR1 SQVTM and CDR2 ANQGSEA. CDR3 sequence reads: CSVGSYYGYTF. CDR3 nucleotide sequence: TGCAGCGTGGGCAGCTACTATGGCTACACCTTC.

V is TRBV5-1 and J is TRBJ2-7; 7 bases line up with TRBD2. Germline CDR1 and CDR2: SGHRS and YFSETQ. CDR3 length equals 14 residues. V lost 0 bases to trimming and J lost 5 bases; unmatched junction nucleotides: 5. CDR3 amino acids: CASSLALASHEQYF. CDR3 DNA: TGCGCCAGCAGCTTGGCACTAGCGTCCCACGAGCAGTACTTC.

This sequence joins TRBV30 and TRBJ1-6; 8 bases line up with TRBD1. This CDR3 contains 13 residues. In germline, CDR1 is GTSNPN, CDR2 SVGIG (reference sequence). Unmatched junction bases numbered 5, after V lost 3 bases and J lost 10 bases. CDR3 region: CAWRLTGDSPLHF. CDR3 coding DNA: TGTGCCTGGAGGCTGACAGGGGACTCACCCCTCCACTTT. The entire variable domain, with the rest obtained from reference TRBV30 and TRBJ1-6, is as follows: SQTIHQWPATLVQPVGSPLSLECTVEGTSNPNLYWYRQAAGRGLQLLFYSVGIGQISSEVPQNLSASRPQDRQFILSSKKLLLSDSGFYLCAWRLTGDSPLHFGNGTRLTVT.

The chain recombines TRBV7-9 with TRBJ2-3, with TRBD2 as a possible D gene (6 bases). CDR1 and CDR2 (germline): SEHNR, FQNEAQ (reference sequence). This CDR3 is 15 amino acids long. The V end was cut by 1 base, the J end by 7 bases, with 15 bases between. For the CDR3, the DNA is TGTGCCAGCAGCTTAGGCTGGCTAGCGATACATACGCAGTATTTT. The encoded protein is CASSLGWLAIHTQYF.

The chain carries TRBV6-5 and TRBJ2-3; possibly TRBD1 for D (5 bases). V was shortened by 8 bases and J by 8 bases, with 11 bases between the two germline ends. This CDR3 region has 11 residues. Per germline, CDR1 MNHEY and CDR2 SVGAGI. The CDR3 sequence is CASDHRGTQYF. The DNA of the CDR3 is TGTGCCAGCGATCATAGGGGTACGCAGTATTTT.